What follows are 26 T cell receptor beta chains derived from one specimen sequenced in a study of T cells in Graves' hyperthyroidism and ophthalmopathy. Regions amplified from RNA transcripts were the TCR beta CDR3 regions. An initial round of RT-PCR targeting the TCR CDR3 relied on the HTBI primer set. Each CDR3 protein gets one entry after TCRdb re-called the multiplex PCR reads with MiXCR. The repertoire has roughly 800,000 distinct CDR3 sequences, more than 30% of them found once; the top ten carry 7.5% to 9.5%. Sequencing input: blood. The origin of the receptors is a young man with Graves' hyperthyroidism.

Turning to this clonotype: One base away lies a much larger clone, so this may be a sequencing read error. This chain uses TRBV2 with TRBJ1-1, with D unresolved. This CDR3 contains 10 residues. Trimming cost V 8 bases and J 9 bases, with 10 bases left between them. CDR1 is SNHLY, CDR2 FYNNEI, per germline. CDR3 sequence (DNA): TGTGCCAGCTTAACTTCCAAAGCTTTCTTT. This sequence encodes CASLTSKAFF.

CDR3 loop: CATYTDYSNQPQHF. The CDR3 DNA reads TGTGCCACATATACCGATTATAGCAATCAGCCCCAGCATTTT. The V call is TRBV24-1, the J call TRBJ1-5, with no clear D. Germline V CDR1 and CDR2: KGHDR, SFDVKD. The CDR3 is 14 residues long. The germline V and J ends were trimmed by 10 bases and 0 bases, with 12 bases remaining between them.

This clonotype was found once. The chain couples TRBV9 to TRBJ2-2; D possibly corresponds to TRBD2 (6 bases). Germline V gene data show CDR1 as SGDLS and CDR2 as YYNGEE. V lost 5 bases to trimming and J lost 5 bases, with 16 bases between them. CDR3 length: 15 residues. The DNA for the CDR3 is TGTGCCAGCAGTTTAAAGCCTAGCGAGACCGGGGAGCTGTTTTTT. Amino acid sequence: CASSLKPSETGELFF.

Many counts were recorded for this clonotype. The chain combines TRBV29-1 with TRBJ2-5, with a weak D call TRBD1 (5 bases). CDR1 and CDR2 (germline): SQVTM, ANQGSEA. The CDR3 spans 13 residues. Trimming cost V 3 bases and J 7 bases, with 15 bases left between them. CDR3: CSVDGQGSVTQYF. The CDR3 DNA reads TGCAGCGTTGACGGGCAGGGTAGTGTGACCCAGTACTTC.

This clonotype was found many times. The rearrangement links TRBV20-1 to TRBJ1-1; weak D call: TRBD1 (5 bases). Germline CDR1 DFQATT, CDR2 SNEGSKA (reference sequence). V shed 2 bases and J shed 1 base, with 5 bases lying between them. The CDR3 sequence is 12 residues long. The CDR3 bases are TGCAGTGCTAGACAGGGGAACACTGAAGCTTTCTTT. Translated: CSARQGNTEAFF.

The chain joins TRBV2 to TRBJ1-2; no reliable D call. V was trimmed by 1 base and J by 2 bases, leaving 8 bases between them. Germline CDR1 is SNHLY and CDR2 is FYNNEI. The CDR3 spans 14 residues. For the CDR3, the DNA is TGTGCCAGCAGTGAAGTAGCGGTGAACTATGGCTACACCTTC. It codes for CASSEVAVNYGYTF.

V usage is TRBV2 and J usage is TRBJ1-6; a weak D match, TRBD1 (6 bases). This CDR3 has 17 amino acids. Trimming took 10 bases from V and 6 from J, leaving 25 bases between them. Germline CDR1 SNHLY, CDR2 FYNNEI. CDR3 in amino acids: CAIRDSGGQGRNSPLHF. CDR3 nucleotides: TGTGCCATCAGAGATAGCGGGGGGCAGGGGCGTAATTCACCCCTCCACTTT.

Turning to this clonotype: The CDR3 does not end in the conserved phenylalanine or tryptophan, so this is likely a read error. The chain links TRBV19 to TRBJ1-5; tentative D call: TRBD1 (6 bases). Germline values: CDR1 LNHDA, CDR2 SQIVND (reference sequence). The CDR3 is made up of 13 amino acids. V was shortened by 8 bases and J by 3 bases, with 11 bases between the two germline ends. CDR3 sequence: CASCQGYNQPQHL. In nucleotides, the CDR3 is TGTGCCAGTTGTCAGGGGTACAATCAGCCCCAGCATCTT.

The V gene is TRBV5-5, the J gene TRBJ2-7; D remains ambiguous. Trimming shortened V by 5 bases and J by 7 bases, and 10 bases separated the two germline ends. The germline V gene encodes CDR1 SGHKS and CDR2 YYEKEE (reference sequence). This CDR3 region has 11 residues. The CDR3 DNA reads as TGTGCCAGCAGGACCGTAGGTGAGCAGTACTTC. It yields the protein CASRTVGEQYF.

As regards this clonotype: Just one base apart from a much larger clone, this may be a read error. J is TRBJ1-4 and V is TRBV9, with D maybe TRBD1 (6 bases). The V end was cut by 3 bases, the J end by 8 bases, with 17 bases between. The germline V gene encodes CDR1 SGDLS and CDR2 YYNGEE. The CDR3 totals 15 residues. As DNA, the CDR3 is TGTGCCAGCAGCGCCCGACAGCGGCAGGGGGAAAAACTGTTTTTT. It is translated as CASSARQRQGEKLFF.

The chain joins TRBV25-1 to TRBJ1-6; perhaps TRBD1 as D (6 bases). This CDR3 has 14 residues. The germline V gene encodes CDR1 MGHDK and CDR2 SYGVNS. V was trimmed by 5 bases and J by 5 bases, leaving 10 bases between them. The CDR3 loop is CASSPDSHNSPLHF. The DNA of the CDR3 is TGTGCCAGCAGTCCGGACAGTCATAATTCACCCCTCCACTTT.

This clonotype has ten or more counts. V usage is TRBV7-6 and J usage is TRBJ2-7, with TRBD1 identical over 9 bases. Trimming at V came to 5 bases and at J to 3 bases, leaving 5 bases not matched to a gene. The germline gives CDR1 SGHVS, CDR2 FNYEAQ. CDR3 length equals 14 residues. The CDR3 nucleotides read TGTGCCAGCAGCCCTGGACAGGGGATCTACGAGCAGTACTTC. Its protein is CASSPGQGIYEQYF.

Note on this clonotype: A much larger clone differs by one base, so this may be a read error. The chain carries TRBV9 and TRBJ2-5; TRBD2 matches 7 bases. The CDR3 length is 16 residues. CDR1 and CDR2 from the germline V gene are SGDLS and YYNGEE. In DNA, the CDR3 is TGTGTCAGCAGCGTAGAGGGTAGCGGGTACCAAGAGACCCAGTACTTC. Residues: CVSSVEGSGYQETQYF.

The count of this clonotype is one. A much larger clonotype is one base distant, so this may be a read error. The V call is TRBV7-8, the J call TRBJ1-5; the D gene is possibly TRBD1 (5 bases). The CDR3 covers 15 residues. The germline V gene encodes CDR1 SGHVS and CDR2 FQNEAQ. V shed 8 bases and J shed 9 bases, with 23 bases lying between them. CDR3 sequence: CASASGGTYGRPQHF. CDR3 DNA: TGTGCCAGCGCTTCTGGAGGGACTTACGGGCGGCCCCAGCATTTT.

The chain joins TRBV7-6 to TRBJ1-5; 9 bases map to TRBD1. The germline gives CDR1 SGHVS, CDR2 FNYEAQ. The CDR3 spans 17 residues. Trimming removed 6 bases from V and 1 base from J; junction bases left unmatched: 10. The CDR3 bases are TGTGCCAGCAGTCCGGGACAGGGAGGGGAAAGCAATCAGCCCCAGCATTTT. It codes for CASSPGQGGESNQPQHF.

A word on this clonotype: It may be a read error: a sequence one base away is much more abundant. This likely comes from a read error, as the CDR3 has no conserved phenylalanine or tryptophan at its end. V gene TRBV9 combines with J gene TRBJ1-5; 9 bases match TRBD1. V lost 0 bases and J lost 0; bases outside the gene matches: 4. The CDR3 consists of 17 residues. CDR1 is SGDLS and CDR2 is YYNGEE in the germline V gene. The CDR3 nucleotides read TGTGCCAGCAGCGTAGAGCACAGGGGGCCTAGCAATCAGCCCCAGCATCTT. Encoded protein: CASSVEHRGPSNQPQHL.

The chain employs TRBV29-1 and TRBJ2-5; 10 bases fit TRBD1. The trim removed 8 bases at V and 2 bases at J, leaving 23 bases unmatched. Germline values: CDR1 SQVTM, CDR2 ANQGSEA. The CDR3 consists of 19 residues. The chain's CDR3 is CSPTGGTGAVFEEQETQYF. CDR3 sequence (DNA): TGCAGCCCTACAGGGGGGACAGGGGCCGTCTTCGAGGAGCAAGAGACCCAGTACTTC.

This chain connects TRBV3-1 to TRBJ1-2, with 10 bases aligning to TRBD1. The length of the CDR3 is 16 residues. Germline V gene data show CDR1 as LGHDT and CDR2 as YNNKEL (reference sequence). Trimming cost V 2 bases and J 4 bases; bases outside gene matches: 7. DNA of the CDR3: TGTGCCAGCAGCCAATGGGACAGGGGAGGAAGCTATGGCTACACCTTC. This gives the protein CASSQWDRGGSYGYTF.

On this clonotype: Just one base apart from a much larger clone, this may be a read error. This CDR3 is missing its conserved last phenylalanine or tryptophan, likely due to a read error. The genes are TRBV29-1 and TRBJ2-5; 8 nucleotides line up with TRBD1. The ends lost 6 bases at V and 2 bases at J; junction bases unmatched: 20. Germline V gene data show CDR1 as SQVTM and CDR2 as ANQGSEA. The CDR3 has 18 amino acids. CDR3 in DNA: TGCAGCGTCCTGAAGGTGGTATTTGCGGACAGGGCGCAAGAGACCCAGTACTCC. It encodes CSVLKVVFADRAQETQYS.

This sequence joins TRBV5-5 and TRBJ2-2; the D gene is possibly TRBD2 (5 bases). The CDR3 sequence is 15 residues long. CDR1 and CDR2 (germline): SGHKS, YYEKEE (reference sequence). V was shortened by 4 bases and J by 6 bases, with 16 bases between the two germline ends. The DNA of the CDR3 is TGTGCCAGCAGCCAAGAGGGAACGGGGTCCGGGGAGCTGTTTTTT. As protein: CASSQEGTGSGELFF.

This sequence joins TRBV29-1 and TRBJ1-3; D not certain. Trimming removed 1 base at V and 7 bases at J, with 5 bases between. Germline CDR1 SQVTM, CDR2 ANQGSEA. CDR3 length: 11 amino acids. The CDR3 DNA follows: TGCAGCGTTGAAGGCGTGAACACCATATATTTT. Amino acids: CSVEGVNTIYF.

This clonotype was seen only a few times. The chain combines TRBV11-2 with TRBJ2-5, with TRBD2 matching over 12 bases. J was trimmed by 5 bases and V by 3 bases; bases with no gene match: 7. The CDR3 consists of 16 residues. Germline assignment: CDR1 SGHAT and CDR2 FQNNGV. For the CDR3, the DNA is TGTGCCAGCAGCTTGACCCTAGCGGGGGGGCGCGAGACCCAGTACTTC. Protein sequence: CASSLTLAGGRETQYF.

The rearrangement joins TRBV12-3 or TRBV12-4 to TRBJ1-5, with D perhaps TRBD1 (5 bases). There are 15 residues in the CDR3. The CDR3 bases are TGTGCTAGTGCCCTGGGACTATCTAGCAATCAGCCCCAGCATTTT. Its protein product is CASALGLSSNQPQHF.

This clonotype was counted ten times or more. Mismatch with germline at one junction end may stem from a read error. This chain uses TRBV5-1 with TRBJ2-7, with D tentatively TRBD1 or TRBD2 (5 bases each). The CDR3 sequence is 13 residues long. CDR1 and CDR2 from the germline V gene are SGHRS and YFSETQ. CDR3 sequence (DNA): TGTGCCAGCAGCCCGGGACGGAACTACGAGCAGTACTTC. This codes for CASSPGRNYEQYF.

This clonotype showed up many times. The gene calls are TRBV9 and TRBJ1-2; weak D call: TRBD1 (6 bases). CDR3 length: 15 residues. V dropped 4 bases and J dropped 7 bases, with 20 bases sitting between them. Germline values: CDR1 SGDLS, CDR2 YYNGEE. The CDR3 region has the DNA TGTGCCAGCAGCCCACGTCCTGGGACATCGGCTGGCTACACCTTC. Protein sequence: CASSPRPGTSAGYTF. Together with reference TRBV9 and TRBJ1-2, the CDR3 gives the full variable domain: DSGVTQTPKHLITATGQRVTLRCSPRSGDLSVYWYQQSLDQGLQFLIQYYNGEERAKGNILERFSAQQFPDLHSELNLSSLELGDSALYFCASSPRPGTSAGYTFGSGTRLTVV.

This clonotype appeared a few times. The CDR3 bases are TGTGCCACCTCCAGGAGGACAGGGAACACCGGGGAGCTGTTTTTT. Amino acid sequence: CATSRRTGNTGELFF. The V call is TRBV19, the J call TRBJ2-2; 7 nucleotides align to TRBD1. V shed 10 bases, J shed 1 base, and the junction held 9 bases outside the gene matches. Germline V CDR1 and CDR2: LNHDA, SQIVND (reference sequence). The CDR3 is 15 residues long.